A few counts support the clone carrying this TCR beta chain. Its antigen is undetermined. This PCR relied on a set of 60 Vbeta primers and 13 Jbeta primers. Clones were sequenced by immunoSEQ multiplex PCR, and TCRdb holds only the in-frame ones, with some missing. The top ten hold under 6.5% of the sample, which has 40,000 to 45,000 clones, roughly 51% seen once. The data derive from a study of cytomegalovirus exposure and HLA in healthy donors. As for the study in general: An early data release held about 85 million unique TCRs from HLA-typed donors. Study-level results: Several top significant clusters appeared, in a later analysis, to be linked to common viral pathogens. Per a later analysis, about 15,000 TCR beta sequences showed association with HLA alleles at 0.05 false discovery rate.

V shed 3 bases and J 0 bases; nucleotides not matched to a gene: 5. Germline lookup yields CDR1 SGHNT and CDR2 YYREEE (reference sequence). The length of the CDR3 is 16 residues. This chain uses TRBV5-4 with TRBJ1-2; 10 bases match TRBD1. The sequence came from a man aged 55 to 70 in good health and CMV-seronegative. Sequenced input: PBMCs. CDR3 in amino acids: CASSSRDRGANYGYTF. DNA of the CDR3: TGTGCCAGCAGCTCCCGGGACAGGGGAGCTAACTATGGCTACACCTTC.